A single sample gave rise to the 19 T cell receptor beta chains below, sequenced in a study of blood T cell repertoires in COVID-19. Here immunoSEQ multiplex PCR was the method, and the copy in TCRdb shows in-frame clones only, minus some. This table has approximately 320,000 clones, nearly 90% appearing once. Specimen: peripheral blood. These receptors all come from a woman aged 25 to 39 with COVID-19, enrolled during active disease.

CDR3 nucleotides: TGTGCCAGCAGCTTTCGGGACAGCGGAACCGGGGAGCTGTTTTTT. It codes for CASSFRDSGTGELFF. The V and J genes are TRBV7-9 and TRBJ2-2; 7 bases line up with TRBD1. The CDR3 runs 15 residues. Germline lookup yields CDR1 SEHNR and CDR2 FQNEAQ (reference sequence). The ends lost 3 bases at V and 5 bases at J; junction bases unmatched: 6.

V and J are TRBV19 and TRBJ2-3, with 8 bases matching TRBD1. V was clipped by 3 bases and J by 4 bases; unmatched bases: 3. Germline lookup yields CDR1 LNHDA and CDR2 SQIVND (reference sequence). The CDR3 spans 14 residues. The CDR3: CASSIDRGPDTQYF. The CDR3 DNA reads TGTGCCAGTAGTATCGACAGGGGCCCAGATACGCAGTATTTT. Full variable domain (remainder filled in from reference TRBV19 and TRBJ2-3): DGGITQSPKYLFRKEGQNVTLSCEQNLNHDAMYWYRQDPGQGLRLIYYSQIVNDFQKGDIAEGYSVSREKKESFPLTVTSAQKNPTAFYLCASSIDRGPDTQYFGPGTRLTVL.

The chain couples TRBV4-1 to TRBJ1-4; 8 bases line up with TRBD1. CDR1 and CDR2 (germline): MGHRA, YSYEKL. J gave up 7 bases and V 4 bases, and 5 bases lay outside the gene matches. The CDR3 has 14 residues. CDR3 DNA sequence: TGCGCCAGCAGCCTCGGACAGGGACCTGAAAAACTGTTTTTT. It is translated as CASSLGQGPEKLFF.

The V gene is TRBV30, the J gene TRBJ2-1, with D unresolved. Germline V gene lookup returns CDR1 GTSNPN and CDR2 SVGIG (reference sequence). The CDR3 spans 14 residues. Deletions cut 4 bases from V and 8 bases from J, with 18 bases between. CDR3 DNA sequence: TGTGCCTGGAAGTTGTCCATGCAGGTTTATGAGCAGTTCTTC. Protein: CAWKLSMQVYEQFF.

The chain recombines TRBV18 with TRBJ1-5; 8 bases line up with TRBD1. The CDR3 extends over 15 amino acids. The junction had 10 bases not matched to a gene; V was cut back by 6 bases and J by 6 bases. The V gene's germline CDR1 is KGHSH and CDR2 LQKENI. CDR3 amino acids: CASSPPGGRGQPQHF. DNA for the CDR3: TGTGCCAGCTCCCCTCCAGGGGGCCGAGGTCAGCCCCAGCATTTT.

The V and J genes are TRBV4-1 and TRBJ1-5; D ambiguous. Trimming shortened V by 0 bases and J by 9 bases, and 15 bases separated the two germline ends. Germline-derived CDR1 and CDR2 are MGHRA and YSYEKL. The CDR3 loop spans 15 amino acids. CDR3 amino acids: CASSQDLRGLRPQHF. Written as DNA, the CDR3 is TGCGCCAGCAGCCAAGATCTTCGGGGTCTAAGGCCCCAGCATTTT.

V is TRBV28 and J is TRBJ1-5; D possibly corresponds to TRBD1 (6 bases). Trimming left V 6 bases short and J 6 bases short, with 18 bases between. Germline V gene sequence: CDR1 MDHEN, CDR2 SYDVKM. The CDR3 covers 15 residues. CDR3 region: CASSPNQGRGQPQHF. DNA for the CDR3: TGTGCCAGCAGCCCTAACCAGGGGAGAGGTCAGCCCCAGCATTTT.

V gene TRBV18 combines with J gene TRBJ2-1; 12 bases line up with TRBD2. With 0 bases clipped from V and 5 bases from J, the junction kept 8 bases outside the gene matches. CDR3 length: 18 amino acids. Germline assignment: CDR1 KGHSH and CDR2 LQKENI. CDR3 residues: CASSPPALAGGRNNEQFF. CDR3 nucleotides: TGTGCCAGCTCACCACCGGCACTAGCGGGGGGCCGAAACAATGAGCAGTTCTTC.

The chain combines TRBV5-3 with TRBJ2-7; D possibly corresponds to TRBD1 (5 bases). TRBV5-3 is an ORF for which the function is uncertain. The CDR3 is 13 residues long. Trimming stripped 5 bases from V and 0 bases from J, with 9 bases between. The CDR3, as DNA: TGTGCCAGAAGTACCAGGGACTCCTACGAGCAGTACTTC. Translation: CARSTRDSYEQYF.

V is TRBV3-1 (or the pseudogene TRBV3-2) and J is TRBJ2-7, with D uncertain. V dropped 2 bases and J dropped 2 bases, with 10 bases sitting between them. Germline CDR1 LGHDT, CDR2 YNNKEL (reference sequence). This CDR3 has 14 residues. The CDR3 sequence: CASSQQARTYEQYF. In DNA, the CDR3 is TGTGCCAGCAGCCAACAGGCAAGGACCTACGAGCAGTACTTC.

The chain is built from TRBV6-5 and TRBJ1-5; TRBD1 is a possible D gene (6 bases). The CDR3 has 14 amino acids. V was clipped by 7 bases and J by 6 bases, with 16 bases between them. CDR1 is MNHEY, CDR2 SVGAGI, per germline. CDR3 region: CASTLRGISQPQHF. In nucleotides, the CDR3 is TGTGCCAGCACTCTCAGGGGTATTAGTCAGCCCCAGCATTTT.

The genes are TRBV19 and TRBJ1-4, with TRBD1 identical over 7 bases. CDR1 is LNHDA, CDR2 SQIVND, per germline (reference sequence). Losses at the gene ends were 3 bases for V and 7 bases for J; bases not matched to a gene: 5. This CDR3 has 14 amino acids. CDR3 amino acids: CASSITGESEKLFF. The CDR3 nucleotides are TGTGCCAGTAGTATCACAGGGGAAAGTGAAAAACTGTTTTTT.

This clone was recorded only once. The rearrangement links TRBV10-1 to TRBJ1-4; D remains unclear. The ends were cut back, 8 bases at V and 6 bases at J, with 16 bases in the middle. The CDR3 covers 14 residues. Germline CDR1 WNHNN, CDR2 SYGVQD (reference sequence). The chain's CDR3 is CASWFWVGDEKLFF. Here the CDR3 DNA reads TGCGCCAGCTGGTTTTGGGTCGGGGATGAAAAACTGTTTTTT.

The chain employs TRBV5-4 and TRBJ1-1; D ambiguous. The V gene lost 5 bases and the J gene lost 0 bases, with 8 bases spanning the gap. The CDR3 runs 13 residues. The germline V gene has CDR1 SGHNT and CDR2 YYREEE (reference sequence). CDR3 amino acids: CASRSHMNTEAFF. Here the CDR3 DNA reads TGTGCCAGCAGGTCACACATGAACACTGAAGCTTTCTTT.

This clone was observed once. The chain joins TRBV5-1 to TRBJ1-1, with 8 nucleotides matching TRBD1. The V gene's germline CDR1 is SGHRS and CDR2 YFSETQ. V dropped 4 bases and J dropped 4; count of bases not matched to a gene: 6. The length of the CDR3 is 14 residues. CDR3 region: CASSVGQGSTEAFF. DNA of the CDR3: TGCGCCAGCAGCGTAGGACAGGGCAGCACTGAAGCTTTCTTT.

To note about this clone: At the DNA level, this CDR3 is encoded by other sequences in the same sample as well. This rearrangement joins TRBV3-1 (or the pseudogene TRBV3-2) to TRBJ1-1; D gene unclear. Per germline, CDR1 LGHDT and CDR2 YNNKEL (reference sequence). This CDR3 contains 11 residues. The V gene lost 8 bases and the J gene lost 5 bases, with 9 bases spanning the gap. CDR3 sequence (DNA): TGTGCCAGCCGGGGAGGGACTGAAGCTTTCTTT. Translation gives CASRGGTEAFF.

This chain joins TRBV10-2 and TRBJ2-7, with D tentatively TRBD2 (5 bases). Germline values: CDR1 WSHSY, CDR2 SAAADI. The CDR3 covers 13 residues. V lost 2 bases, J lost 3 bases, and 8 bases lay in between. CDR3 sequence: CASSEGGDYEQYF. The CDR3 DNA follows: TGCGCCAGCAGTGAGGGAGGAGACTACGAGCAGTACTTC.

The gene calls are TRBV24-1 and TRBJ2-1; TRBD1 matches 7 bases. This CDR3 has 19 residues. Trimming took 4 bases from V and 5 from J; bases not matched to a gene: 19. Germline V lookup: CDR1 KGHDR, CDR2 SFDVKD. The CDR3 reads CATSDSTLDRELMNNEQFF. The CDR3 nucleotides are TGTGCCACCAGTGACTCCACACTAGACAGGGAATTAATGAACAATGAGCAGTTCTTC.

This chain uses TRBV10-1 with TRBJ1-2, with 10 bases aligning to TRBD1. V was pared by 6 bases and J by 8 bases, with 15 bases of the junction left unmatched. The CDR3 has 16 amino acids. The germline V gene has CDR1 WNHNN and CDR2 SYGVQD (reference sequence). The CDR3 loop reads CASRTPRDRGNRGYTF. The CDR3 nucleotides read TGCGCCAGCAGGACCCCCCGGGACAGGGGAAATAGGGGCTACACCTTC.